The rows below give T cell receptor beta chains drawn from one sample of a study of blood T cell repertoires in COVID-19. TCRdb's table, derived via immunoSEQ multiplex PCR, lists solely in-frame clones and lacks some. There are approximately 140,000 clones in the sample; roughly 84% occur only once, and around 40% lies in the top ten. The sequenced sample consisted of peripheral blood. The receptors here all came from a human donor in a cohort sampled during active COVID-19. CDR3s include the opening cysteine and the closing phenylalanine or tryptophan. The order of the fields is J gene, V gene, D gene, CDR3 length, clone size, CDR3 protein, CDR3 DNA. D genes are given only for firm matches. Clone size is shown for a subset of rows, as once, few, many or a class of expanded clone.

j_gene: TRBJ2-7; v_gene: TRBV7-2; d_gene: TRBD1; len: 14; abundance: NA; CDR3aa: CASSPDRVAYEQYF; CDR3nt: TGTGCCAGCAGCCCTGACAGGGTGGCCTACGAGCAGTACTTC
j_gene: TRBJ2-1; v_gene: TRBV30; d_gene: TRBD2; len: 13; abundance: NA; CDR3aa: CAWSDGGIDEQFF; CDR3nt: TGTGCCTGGAGTGACGGGGGGATCGATGAGCAGTTCTTC
j_gene: TRBJ1-6; v_gene: TRBV18; d_gene: TRBD1; len: 14; abundance: NA; CDR3aa: CASSSGTGDSPLHF; CDR3nt: TGTGCCAGCTCCTCCGGGACAGGGGATTCACCCCTCCACTTT
j_gene: TRBJ1-1; v_gene: TRBV3-1/TRBV3-2; d_gene: TRBD1; len: 16; abundance: few; CDR3aa: CASSHSTGGRFAEAFF; CDR3nt: TGTGCCAGCAGCCACTCGACAGGGGGGCGATTCGCTGAAGCTTTCTTT
j_gene: TRBJ2-2; v_gene: TRBV7-3; d_gene: TRBD1; len: 16; abundance: NA; CDR3aa: CASSLGDRRGTGELFF; CDR3nt: TGTGCCAGCAGCCTAGGGGACAGGAGGGGTACCGGGGAGCTGTTTTTT
j_gene: TRBJ2-3; v_gene: TRBV19; d_gene: TRBD2; len: 15; abundance: NA; CDR3aa: CASSIRLAGGDTQYF; CDR3nt: TGTGCCAGTAGTATACGACTAGCGGGGGGAGATACGCAGTATTTT
j_gene: TRBJ1-2; v_gene: TRBV30; d_gene: TRBD1; len: 13; abundance: once; CDR3aa: CAWEDRVNYGYTF; CDR3nt: TGTGCCTGGGAAGACAGGGTCAACTATGGCTACACCTTC
j_gene: TRBJ1-6; v_gene: TRBV5-4; d_gene: NA; len: 16; abundance: NA; CDR3aa: CASSLGPGAGNSPLHF; CDR3nt: TGTGCCAGCAGCTTGGGGCCCGGTGCAGGCAATTCACCCCTCCACTTT
j_gene: TRBJ2-1; v_gene: TRBV18; d_gene: NA; len: 16; abundance: NA; CDR3aa: CASSPQPSPYYNEQFF; CDR3nt: TGTGCCAGCTCACCACAACCTAGCCCTTATTACAATGAGCAGTTCTTC
j_gene: TRBJ1-1; v_gene: TRBV10-2; d_gene: NA; len: 15; abundance: NA; CDR3aa: CASTEKGLMNTEAFF; CDR3nt: TGCGCCAGCACCGAAAAAGGACTGATGAACACTGAAGCTTTCTTT
j_gene: TRBJ2-5; v_gene: TRBV21-1; d_gene: NA; len: 16; abundance: NA; CDR3aa: CASSKKGTSGTETQYF; CDR3nt: TGTGCCAGCAGCAAAAAGGGGACTAGCGGGACAGAGACCCAGTACTTC
j_gene: TRBJ1-1; v_gene: TRBV3-1/TRBV3-2; d_gene: NA; len: 17; abundance: NA; CDR3aa: CASSQDGTGFGNTEAFF; CDR3nt: TGTGCCAGCAGCCAAGATGGAACAGGATTTGGGAACACTGAAGCTTTCTTT
j_gene: TRBJ2-3; v_gene: TRBV19; d_gene: TRBD1; len: 14; abundance: NA; CDR3aa: CASSRDSGTDTQYF; CDR3nt: TGTGCCAGTAGTAGGGACAGCGGCACAGATACGCAGTATTTT
j_gene: TRBJ2-5; v_gene: TRBV9; d_gene: TRBD2; len: 15; abundance: NA; CDR3aa: CASSVQAGGPVTQYF; CDR3nt: TGTGCCAGCAGCGTTCAAGCGGGGGGGCCGGTGACCCAGTACTTC
j_gene: TRBJ2-1; v_gene: TRBV7-9; d_gene: TRBD1; len: 16; abundance: NA; CDR3aa: CASSQHRTGDYNEQFF; CDR3nt: TGTGCCAGCAGCCAACACAGGACAGGGGACTACAATGAGCAGTTCTTC
j_gene: TRBJ1-1; v_gene: TRBV15; d_gene: TRBD1; len: 13; abundance: NA; CDR3aa: CATSRPGTALAFF; CDR3nt: TGTGCCACCAGCAGACCCGGGACAGCCTTGGCTTTCTTT
j_gene: TRBJ1-6; v_gene: TRBV4-3; d_gene: NA; len: 17; abundance: NA; CDR3aa: CASSQVGQTFWNSPLHF; CDR3nt: TGCGCCAGCAGCCAAGTGGGGCAGACCTTCTGGAATTCACCCCTCCACTTT
j_gene: TRBJ1-4; v_gene: TRBV25-1; d_gene: TRBD1; len: 13; abundance: once; CDR3aa: CASNRGSNEKLFF; CDR3nt: TGTGCCAGCAACAGGGGCAGCAATGAAAAACTGTTTTTT